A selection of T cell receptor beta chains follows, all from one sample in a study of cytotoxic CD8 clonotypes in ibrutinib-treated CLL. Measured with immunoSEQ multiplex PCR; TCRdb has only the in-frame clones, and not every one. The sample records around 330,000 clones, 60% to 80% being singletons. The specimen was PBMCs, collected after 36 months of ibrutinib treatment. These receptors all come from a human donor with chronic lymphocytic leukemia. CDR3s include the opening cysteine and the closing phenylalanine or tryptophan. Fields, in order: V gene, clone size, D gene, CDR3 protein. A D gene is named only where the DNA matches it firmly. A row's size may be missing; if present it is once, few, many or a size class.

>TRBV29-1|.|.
CSVEARGGNTIYF
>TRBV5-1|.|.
CASSLGVAEQYF
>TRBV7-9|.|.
CASSFIGDEQYF
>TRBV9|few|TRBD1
CASSARTGTVYEQYF
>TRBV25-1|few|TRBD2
CASSVGLTLSSYEQYF
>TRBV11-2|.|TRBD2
CASSPTSGRTYEQYF
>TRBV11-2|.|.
CASSVQSSYEQYF
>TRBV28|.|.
CATREGGAGNNYGYTF
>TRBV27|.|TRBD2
CASSPSGRGYEQYF
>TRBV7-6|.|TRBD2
CASSLSHPVGGSSYEQYF
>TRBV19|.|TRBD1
CASRTGEGYTF
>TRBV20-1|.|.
CSAHTGYEQYF
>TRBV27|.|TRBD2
CASSLLAGLQETQYF
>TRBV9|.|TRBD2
CASSDERGVTDTQYF
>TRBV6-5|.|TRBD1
CASRGNRRGPYGYTF
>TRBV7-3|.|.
CASSHRGTVEGDTQYF
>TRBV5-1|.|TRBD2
CASSLVAGVETQYF
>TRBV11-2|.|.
CASSLSQGYGYTF
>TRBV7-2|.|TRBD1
CASSKTTGTYGYTF
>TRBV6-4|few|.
CASSESENTEAFF
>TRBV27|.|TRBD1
CASSLGQTYEQYF
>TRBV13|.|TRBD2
CASSLVHGASGGPDRTDTQYF
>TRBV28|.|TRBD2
CASTSTSGEYEQYF
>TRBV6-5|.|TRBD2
CASSYASGSGEQYF
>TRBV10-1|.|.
CASSVGVGYNEQFF
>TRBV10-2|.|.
CASRVTTGPFEAFF
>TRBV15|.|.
CATSRDPPTYYEQYF
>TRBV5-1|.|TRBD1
CASSSGQGRSPLHF
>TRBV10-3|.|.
CAIKGWSEAFF
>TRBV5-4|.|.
CASSLDQGSEKQYF
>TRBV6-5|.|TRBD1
CASSSQGAGNTIYF
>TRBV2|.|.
CASSELGRDYEQYF
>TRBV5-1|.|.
CASSSSTGFYGYTF
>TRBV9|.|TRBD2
CASSAILAGEETQYF
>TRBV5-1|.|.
CASSLGRNNEKLFF
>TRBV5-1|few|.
CASSFTGYNEQFF
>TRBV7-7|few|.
CASSLSVRQETQYF
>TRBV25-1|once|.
CASSDGRQWGATNEKLFF
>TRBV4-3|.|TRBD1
CASSQRQGWDTQYF